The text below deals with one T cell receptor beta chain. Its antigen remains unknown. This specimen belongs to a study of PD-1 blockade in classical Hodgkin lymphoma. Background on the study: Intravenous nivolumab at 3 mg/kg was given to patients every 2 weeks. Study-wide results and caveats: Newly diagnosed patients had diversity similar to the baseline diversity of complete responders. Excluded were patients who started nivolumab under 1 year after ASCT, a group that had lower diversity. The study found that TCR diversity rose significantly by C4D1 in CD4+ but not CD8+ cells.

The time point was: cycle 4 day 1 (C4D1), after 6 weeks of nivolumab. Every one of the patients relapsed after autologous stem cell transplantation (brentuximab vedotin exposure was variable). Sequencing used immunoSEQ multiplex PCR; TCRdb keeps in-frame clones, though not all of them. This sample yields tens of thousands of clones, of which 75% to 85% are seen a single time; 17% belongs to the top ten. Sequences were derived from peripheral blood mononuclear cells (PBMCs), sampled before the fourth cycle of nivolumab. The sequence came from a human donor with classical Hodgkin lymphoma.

The CDR3 sequence is CASSMGAGGPYEQYF. The CDR3 nucleotides are TGTGCCAGCAGCATGGGAGCGGGAGGGCCCTACGAGCAGTACTTC. This chain links TRBV7-7 with TRBJ2-7; 10 bases map to TRBD2. V lost 5 bases, J lost 2 bases, and 6 bases stayed unmatched. The germline gives CDR1 SSHAT, CDR2 FNYEAQ (reference sequence). CDR3 length: 15 residues.